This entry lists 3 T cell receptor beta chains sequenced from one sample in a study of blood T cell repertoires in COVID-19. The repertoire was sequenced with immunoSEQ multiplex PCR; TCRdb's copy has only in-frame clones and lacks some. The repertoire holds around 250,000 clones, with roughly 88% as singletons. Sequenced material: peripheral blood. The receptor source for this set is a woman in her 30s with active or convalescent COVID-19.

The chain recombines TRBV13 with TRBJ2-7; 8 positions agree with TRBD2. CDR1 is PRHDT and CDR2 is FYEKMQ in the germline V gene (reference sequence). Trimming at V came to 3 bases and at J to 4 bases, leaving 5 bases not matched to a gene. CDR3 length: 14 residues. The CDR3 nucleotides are TGTGCCAGCAGCTTGATTAGCGGGGAGTACGAGCAGTACTTC. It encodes CASSLISGEYEQYF.

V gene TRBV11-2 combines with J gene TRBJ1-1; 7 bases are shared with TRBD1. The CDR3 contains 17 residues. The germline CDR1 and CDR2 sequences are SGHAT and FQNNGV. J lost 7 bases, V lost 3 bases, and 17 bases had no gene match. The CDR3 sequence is CASSFGGWGGQASEAFF. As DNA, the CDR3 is TGTGCCAGCAGCTTTGGGGGGTGGGGCGGACAGGCCAGTGAAGCTTTCTTT.

The CDR3 nucleotides are TGTGCCAGCAGCCCCAAAGGGACAGCAAACATTCAGTACTTC. Its protein product is CASSPKGTANIQYF. The V gene is TRBV7-2, the J gene TRBJ2-4; 7 bases line up with TRBD1. V gave up 5 bases and J gave up 6 bases; unmatched junction bases: 7. The CDR3 is made up of 14 amino acids. The germline gives CDR1 SGHTA, CDR2 FQGNSA.